The 23 T cell receptor beta chains presented below share a single source sample, sequenced in a study of cytomegalovirus exposure and HLA in healthy donors. It was with 60 Vbeta and 13 Jbeta primers that the PCR ran. Profiling relied on immunoSEQ multiplex PCR, and the TCRdb table lists in-frame clones only, not all of them. Of about 150,000 clones in the sample, about 80% were seen once. Sequenced: PBMCs. The receptors here all came from a man in his thirties or forties in good health and CMV-seropositive.

The DNA for the CDR3 is TGTGCCAGCAGTTTAACCTTGGAGGGCAATCAGCCCCAGCATTTT. As protein: CASSLTLEGNQPQHF. This rearrangement joins TRBV27 to TRBJ1-5; D gene ambiguous. V shed 2 bases and J shed 2 bases, with 10 bases lying between them. Germline loops: CDR1 MNHEY, CDR2 SMNVEV (reference sequence). The CDR3 is made up of 15 amino acids.

The chain is built from TRBV19 and TRBJ2-1; D not certain. Trimming left V 7 bases short and J 5 bases short, with 15 bases between. This CDR3 has 14 amino acids. Germline assignment: CDR1 LNHDA and CDR2 SQIVND (reference sequence). In DNA form, the CDR3 reads TGTGCCAGTACCTATACTGACTGGGACAATGAGCAGTTCTTC. Translation: CASTYTDWDNEQFF.

The gene calls are TRBV5-4 and TRBJ2-5, with TRBD1 identical over 8 bases. J was trimmed by 1 base and V by 5 bases; bases with no gene match: 1. Germline V gene data show CDR1 as SGHNT and CDR2 as YYREEE (reference sequence). CDR3 size: 13 residues. CDR3 coding DNA: TGTGCCAGCAGAGGACAGGGCCAAGAGACCCAGTACTTC. As protein: CASRGQGQETQYF.

V usage is TRBV25-1 and J usage is TRBJ2-7; TRBD1 agrees at 8 bases. CDR1 and CDR2 (germline): MGHDK, SYGVNS. This CDR3 spans 15 amino acids. V dropped 7 bases and J dropped 3; count of bases not matched to a gene: 11. The CDR3 here is CASNVLRTGHYEQYF. CDR3 nucleotides: TGTGCCAGCAACGTTCTCCGGACAGGGCACTACGAGCAGTACTTC.

V usage is TRBV11-2 and J usage is TRBJ2-5; 8 nucleotides match TRBD1. Germline V gene sequence: CDR1 SGHAT, CDR2 FQNNGV. The CDR3 is 15 amino acids. V was pared by 3 bases and J by 5 bases, with 8 bases of the junction left unmatched. For the CDR3, the DNA is TGTGCCAGCAGCTTCTCAACAGGGGGTGGGGAGACCCAGTACTTC. Amino acids: CASSFSTGGGETQYF.

The chain couples TRBV28 to TRBJ1-2; TRBD1 matches 7 bases. This CDR3 contains 12 residues. Per germline, CDR1 MDHEN and CDR2 SYDVKM. The CDR3, as DNA: TGTGAGGTAGGGGGCGAAGAAGAAGGCTACACCTTC. Encoded protein: CEVGGEEEGYTF.

The chain joins TRBV14 to TRBJ2-1; the match to TRBD2 covers 15 bases. CDR1 and CDR2 (germline): SGHDN, FVKESK. V shed 5 bases and J 9 bases; nucleotides not matched to a gene: 8. The CDR3 covers 16 residues. CDR3: CASSSGLAGGPGEQFF. For the CDR3, the DNA is TGTGCCAGCAGCAGTGGACTAGCGGGAGGGCCCGGTGAGCAGTTCTTC.

Regarding this clone: The junction departs from the called germline gene at one end, perhaps through a read error. The rearrangement uses TRBV19 and TRBJ2-7; TRBD2 agrees at 8 bases. Germline CDR1 reads LNHDA; CDR2 reads SQIVND (reference sequence). The CDR3 totals 15 residues. For the CDR3, the DNA is TGTGTCAGTAGTATAACGGGCGGGAGGTCCTACGAGCAGTACTTC. Its translation: CVSSITGGRSYEQYF.

This clone was counted a few times. V gene TRBV2 combines with J gene TRBJ1-1, with a possible D match to TRBD1 (5 bases). Germline values: CDR1 SNHLY, CDR2 FYNNEI. The V gene lost 6 bases and the J gene lost 1 base, with 15 bases spanning the gap. This CDR3 is built from 15 residues. CDR3 coding DNA: TGTGCCAGCAGCTTCCAGGGATCGGGGAACACTGAAGCTTTCTTT. This encodes CASSFQGSGNTEAFF.

The rearrangement uses TRBV5-6 and TRBJ2-5, with D possibly being TRBD1 (6 bases). The ends were cut back, 2 bases at V and 4 bases at J, with 12 bases in the middle. Per germline, CDR1 SGHDT and CDR2 YYEEEE. This CDR3 comprises 14 residues. The CDR3 protein is CASSFRQAGETQYF. The CDR3 region has the DNA TGTGCCAGCAGCTTTAGACAGGCGGGAGAGACCCAGTACTTC.

This clone was seen only once. The J gene is TRBJ1-5, the V gene TRBV27, with a possible D match to TRBD1 (6 bases). Germline CDR1 is MNHEY and CDR2 is SMNVEV (reference sequence). The ends were cut back, 3 bases at V and 7 bases at J, with 16 bases in the middle. This CDR3 region has 15 residues. DNA for the CDR3: TGTGCCAGCAGTTTCGGGATGGGACACGGGCAGCCCCAGCATTTT. Amino acids: CASSFGMGHGQPQHF.

The chain uses TRBV6-1 and TRBJ2-1; 8 bases line up with TRBD2. The trim removed 4 bases at V and 7 bases at J, leaving 9 bases unmatched. Germline loops: CDR1 MNHNS, CDR2 SASEGT. This CDR3 is built from 15 residues. The CDR3: CASSVGLIAGNEQFF. As DNA, the CDR3 is TGTGCCAGCAGTGTAGGGTTAATAGCGGGGAATGAGCAGTTCTTC.

The chain recombines TRBV6-1 with TRBJ2-7; maybe TRBD2 (5 bases). This CDR3 has 16 amino acids. Germline loops: CDR1 MNHNS, CDR2 SASEGT. The germline V and J ends were trimmed by 4 bases and 0 bases, with 16 bases remaining between them. The chain's CDR3 is CASSVPDFFLSYEQYF. The CDR3 DNA follows: TGTGCCAGCAGTGTCCCGGACTTTTTCCTCTCCTACGAGCAGTACTTC.

The chain uses TRBV9 and TRBJ2-3, with a possible D match to TRBD2 (5 bases). The germline V and J ends were trimmed by 0 bases and 5 bases, with 16 bases remaining between them. Germline V gene lookup returns CDR1 SGDLS and CDR2 YYNGEE. The CDR3 runs 16 residues. In DNA, the CDR3 is TGTGCCAGCAGCGTAGTATCGGGGATAAAGGAAGATACGCAGTATTTT. Protein: CASSVVSGIKEDTQYF.

The chain has TRBV5-6 and TRBJ2-7, with a weak D call TRBD1 (5 bases). V was clipped by 5 bases and J by 2 bases, with 14 bases between them. Per the germline V gene, CDR1 is SGHDT and CDR2 is YYEEEE. This CDR3 is 14 amino acids long. The CDR3 loop reads CASRVGAQPYEQYF. CDR3 bases: TGTGCCAGCAGGGTTGGGGCCCAGCCCTACGAGCAGTACTTC.

The J gene is TRBJ2-7, the V gene TRBV4-1; 10 bases are shared with TRBD2. CDR1 is MGHRA, CDR2 YSYEKL, per germline. This CDR3 has 15 residues. V shed 7 bases and J 5 bases; nucleotides not matched to a gene: 11. The CDR3 is CASTLVSGGRNEQYF. CDR3 nucleotide sequence: TGCGCCAGCACCCTAGTTAGCGGGGGGAGGAACGAGCAGTACTTC.

Comment on this clone: The junction and the germline gene differ at one end; a read error may be behind it. The chain has TRBV7-9 and TRBJ2-1; TRBD2 matches 8 bases. The CDR3 is made up of 15 amino acids. CDR1 is SEHNR and CDR2 is FQNEAQ in the germline V gene (reference sequence). Here the CDR3 DNA reads TGTTCCAGCAGCTTAGTTGGACGGGGGGGCCTCGAGCAGTTCTTC. Amino acid sequence: CSSSLVGRGGLEQFF.

The chain couples TRBV19 to TRBJ2-3; 9 bases are a match to TRBD2. J was trimmed by 0 bases and V by 3 bases; bases with no gene match: 7. The length of the CDR3 is 17 residues. CDR1 is LNHDA, CDR2 SQIVND, per germline (reference sequence). Here the CDR3 DNA reads TGTGCCAGTAGTATGCAACAGCGGGGGGCGAGCACAGATACGCAGTATTTT. Translation gives CASSMQQRGASTDTQYF.

The rearrangement links TRBV6-5 to TRBJ1-2; 9 nucleotides agree with TRBD1. The CDR3 is 13 amino acids. With 6 bases clipped from V and 6 bases from J, the junction kept 5 bases outside the gene matches. The V gene's germline CDR1 is MNHEY and CDR2 SVGAGI. CDR3 loop: CASSWDRVNGYTF. Here the CDR3 DNA reads TGTGCCAGCAGCTGGGACAGGGTGAATGGCTACACCTTC.

V and J are TRBV6-5 and TRBJ2-3; TRBD2 aligns across 9 bases. The ends lost 1 base at V and 4 bases at J; junction bases unmatched: 6. Germline V gene sequence: CDR1 MNHEY, CDR2 SVGAGI. The CDR3 has 16 amino acids. CDR3 sequence (DNA): TGTGCCAGCAGTTACTTTAGCGGGAGTTTCGCAGATACGCAGTATTTT. Protein sequence: CASSYFSGSFADTQYF.

The chain links TRBV28 to TRBJ1-5, with 12 bases fitting TRBD1. This CDR3 region has 17 residues. Germline values: CDR1 MDHEN, CDR2 SYDVKM. The ends lost 5 bases at V and 5 bases at J; junction bases unmatched: 10. In nucleotides, the CDR3 is TGTGCCAGCAGTCCACATCCCGGGGACAGGGGGCATCAGCCCCAGCATTTT. Its translation: CASSPHPGDRGHQPQHF.

The chain is built from TRBV27 and TRBJ2-7; D uncertain. Germline-derived CDR1 and CDR2 are MNHEY and SMNVEV (reference sequence). This CDR3 has 15 amino acids. Trimming took 3 bases from V and 3 from J, leaving 15 bases between them. The CDR3 DNA reads TGTGCCAGCAGTTTGGATAGGCTAGGCGACTACGAGCAGTACTTC. Residues: CASSLDRLGDYEQYF.

This chain links TRBV4-1 with TRBJ2-7; D is unclear. Germline CDR1 MGHRA, CDR2 YSYEKL. This CDR3 comprises 13 residues. Deletions cut 2 bases from V and 4 bases from J, with 9 bases between. The CDR3, as DNA: TGCGCCAGCAGCCAACCGACGGGTTACGAGCAGTACTTC. Translation gives CASSQPTGYEQYF.